This T cell receptor (beta chain) appears in the sequencing data of a study of T cell repertoires in cytomegalovirus infection. The CDR3 is made up of 16 amino acids. Trimming removed 6 bases from V and 3 bases from J; junction bases left unmatched: 13. Germline CDR1 and CDR2: SGHTA and FQGNSA. Turning to this clonotype: Antigen: not known.

Via MiXCR, TCRdb re-called the reads, giving one row per CDR3 protein. The repertoire holds hundreds of thousands of distinct CDR3 sequences, with around 35% as singletons. Findings and limits, study-wide: HLA-C-restricted CMV clonotypes gave the most frequent clonotype in two of eight donors.

Sample: cultured PBMCs, taken from culture after CMV antigen stimulation. The sequence derives from a human donor in good health (CMV status not recorded). Some clones in this sample may be carry-over from other donors' samples. The chain has TRBV7-2 and TRBJ2-7; 8 nucleotides match TRBD2. CDR3 sequence: CASRTGGGGAYYEQYF. CDR3 nucleotide sequence: TGTGCCAGCAGAACGGGGGGGGGGGGGGCGTACTACGAGCAGTACTTC.